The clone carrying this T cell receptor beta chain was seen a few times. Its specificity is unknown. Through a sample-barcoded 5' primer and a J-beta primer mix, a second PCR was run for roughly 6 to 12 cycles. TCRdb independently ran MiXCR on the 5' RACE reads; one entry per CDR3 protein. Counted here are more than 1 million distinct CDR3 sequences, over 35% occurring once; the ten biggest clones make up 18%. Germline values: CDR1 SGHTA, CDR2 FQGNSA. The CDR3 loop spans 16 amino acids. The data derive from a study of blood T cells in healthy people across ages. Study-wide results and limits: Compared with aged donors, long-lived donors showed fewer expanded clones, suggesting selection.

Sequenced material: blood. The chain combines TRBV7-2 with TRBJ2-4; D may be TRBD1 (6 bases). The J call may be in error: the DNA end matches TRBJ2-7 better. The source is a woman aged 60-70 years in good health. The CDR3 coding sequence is TGTGCCAGCAGCTTAGCGATAGCGTCCAGGGGCTACGAGCAGTACTTC. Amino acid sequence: CASSLAIASRGYEQYF.